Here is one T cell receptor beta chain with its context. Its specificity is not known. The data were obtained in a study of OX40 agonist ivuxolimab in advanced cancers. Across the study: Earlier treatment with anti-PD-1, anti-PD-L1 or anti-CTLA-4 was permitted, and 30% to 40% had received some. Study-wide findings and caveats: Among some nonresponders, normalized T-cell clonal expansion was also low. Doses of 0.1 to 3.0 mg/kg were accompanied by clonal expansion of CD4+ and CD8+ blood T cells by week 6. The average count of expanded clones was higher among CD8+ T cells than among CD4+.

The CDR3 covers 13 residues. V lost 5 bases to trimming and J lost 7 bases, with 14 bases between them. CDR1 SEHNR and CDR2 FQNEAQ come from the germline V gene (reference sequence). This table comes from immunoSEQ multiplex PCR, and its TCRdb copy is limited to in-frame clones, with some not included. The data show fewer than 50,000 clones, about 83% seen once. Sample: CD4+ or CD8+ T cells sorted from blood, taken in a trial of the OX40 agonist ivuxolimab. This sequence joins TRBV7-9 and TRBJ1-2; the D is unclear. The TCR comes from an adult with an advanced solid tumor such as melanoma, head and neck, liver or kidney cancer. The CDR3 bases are TGTGCCAGCAGCCCTGGGTTAGGATTTGGCTACACCTTC. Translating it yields CASSPGLGFGYTF.